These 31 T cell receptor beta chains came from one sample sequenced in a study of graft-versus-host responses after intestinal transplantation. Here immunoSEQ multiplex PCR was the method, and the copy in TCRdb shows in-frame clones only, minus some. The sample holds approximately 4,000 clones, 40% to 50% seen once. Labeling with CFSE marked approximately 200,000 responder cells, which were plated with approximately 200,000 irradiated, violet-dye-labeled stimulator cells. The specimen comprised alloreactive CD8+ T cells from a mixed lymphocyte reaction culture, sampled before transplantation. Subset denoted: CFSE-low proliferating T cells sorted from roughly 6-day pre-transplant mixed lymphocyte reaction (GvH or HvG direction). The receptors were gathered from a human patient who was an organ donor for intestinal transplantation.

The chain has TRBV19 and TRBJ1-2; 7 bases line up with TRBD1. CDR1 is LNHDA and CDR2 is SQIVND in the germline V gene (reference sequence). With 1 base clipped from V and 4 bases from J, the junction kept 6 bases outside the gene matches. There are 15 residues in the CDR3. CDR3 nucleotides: TGTGCCAGTAGTATAGCCCCGGGACAGCCCTATGGCTACACCTTC. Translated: CASSIAPGQPYGYTF. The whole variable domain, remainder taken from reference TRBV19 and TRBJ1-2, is DGGITQSPKYLFRKEGQNVTLSCEQNLNHDAMYWYRQDPGQGLRLIYYSQIVNDFQKGDIAEGYSVSREKKESFPLTVTSAQKNPTAFYLCASSIAPGQPYGYTFGSGTRLTVV.

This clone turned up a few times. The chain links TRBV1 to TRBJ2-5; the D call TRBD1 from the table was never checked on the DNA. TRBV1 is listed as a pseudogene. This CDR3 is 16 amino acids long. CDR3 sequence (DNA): TGCACCAGCAGCCGGAGAAGACAGACTTTCCAAGAGACCCAGTACTTC. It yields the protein CTSSRRRQTFQETQYF.

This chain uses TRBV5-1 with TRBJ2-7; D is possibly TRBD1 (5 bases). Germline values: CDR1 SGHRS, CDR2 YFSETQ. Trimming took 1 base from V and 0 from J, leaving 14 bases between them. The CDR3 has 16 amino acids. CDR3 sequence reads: CASSLPWGRFSYEQYF. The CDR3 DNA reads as TGCGCCAGCAGCTTGCCCTGGGGCAGGTTCTCCTACGAGCAGTACTTC.

CDR3 DNA sequence: TGTGCCAGTAGTAACGAAAAAGAGGCGGGACAGGGAAAAAGGGAGGGGGACACTGAAGCTTTCTTT. Amino acids: CASSNEKEAGQGKREGDTEAFF. The J gene is TRBJ1-1, the V gene TRBV19; 9 positions match TRBD1. Per germline, CDR1 LNHDA and CDR2 SQIVND (reference sequence). After removal of 4 bases from V and 3 bases from J, the junction contained 27 bases not matched to a gene. The CDR3 is 22 amino acids.

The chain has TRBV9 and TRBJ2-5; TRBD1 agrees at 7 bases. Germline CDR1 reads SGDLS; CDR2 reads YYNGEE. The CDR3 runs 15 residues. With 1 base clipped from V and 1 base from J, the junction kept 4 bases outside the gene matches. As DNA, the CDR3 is TGTGCCAGCAGCGTAATGGGGACAGTCCAAGAGACCCAGTACTTC. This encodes CASSVMGTVQETQYF.

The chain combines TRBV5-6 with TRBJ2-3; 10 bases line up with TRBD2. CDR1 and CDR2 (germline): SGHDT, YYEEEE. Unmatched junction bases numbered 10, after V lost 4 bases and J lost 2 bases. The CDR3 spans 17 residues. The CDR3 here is CASSPFPSGSVTDTQYF. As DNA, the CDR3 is TGTGCCAGCAGCCCATTTCCTAGCGGGAGTGTCACAGATACGCAGTATTTT.

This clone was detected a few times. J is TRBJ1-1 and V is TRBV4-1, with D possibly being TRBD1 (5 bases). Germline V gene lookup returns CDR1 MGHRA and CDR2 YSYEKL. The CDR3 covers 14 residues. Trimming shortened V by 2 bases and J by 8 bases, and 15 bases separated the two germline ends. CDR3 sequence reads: CASSQKDGGSEAFF. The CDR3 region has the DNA TGCGCCAGCAGCCAAAAGGACGGGGGTTCCGAAGCTTTCTTT.

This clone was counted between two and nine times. The CDR3 here is CASSARDRVYDTQYF. The CDR3 DNA follows: TGTGCCAGTAGTGCCCGGGACAGGGTATACGATACGCAGTATTTT. The chain combines TRBV19 with TRBJ2-3; TRBD1 agrees at 9 bases. V shed 5 bases and J 6 bases; nucleotides not matched to a gene: 9. Germline V lookup: CDR1 LNHDA, CDR2 SQIVND (reference sequence). This CDR3 is built from 15 residues.

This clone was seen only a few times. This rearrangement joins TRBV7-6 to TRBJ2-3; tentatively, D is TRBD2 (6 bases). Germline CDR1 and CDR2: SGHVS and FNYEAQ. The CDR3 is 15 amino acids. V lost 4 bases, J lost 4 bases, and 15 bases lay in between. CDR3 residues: CASSSHPRLADTQYF. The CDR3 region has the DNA TGTGCCAGCAGCTCCCACCCACGACTAGCAGATACGCAGTATTTT.

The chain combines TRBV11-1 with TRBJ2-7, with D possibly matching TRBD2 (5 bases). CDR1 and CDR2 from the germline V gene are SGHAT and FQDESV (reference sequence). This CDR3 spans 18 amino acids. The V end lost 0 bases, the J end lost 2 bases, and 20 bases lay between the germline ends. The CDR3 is CASSLAGESSRPPYEQYF. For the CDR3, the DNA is TGTGCCAGCAGCTTAGCGGGAGAATCCAGCCGGCCTCCCTACGAGCAGTACTTC.

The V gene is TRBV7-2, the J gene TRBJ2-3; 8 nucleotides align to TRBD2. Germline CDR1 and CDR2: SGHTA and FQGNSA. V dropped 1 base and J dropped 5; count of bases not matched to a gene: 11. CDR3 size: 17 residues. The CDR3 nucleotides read TGTGCCAGCAGCTTAGTGGGGCGGGAGGAGGTAATAGATACGCAGTATTTT. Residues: CASSLVGREEVIDTQYF.

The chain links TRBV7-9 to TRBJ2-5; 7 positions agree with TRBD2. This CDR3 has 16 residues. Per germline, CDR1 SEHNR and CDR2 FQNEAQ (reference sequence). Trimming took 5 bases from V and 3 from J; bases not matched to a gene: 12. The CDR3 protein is CASSRPQPGLEETQYF. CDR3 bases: TGTGCCAGCAGCCGACCCCAACCCGGACTAGAAGAGACCCAGTACTTC. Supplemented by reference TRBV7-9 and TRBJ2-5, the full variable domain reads DTGVSQNPRHKITKRGQNVTFRCDPISEHNRLYWYRQTLGQGPEFLTYFQNEAQLEKSRLLSDRFSAERPKGSFSTLEIQRTEQGDSAMYLCASSRPQPGLEETQYFGPGTRLLVL.

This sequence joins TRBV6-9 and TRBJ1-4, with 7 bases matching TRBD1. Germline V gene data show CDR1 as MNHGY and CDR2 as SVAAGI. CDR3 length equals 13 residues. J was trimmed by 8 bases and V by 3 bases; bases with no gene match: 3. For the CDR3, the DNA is TGTGCCAGCAGTTACCAGACAGGGGAAAAACTGTTTTTT. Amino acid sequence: CASSYQTGEKLFF.

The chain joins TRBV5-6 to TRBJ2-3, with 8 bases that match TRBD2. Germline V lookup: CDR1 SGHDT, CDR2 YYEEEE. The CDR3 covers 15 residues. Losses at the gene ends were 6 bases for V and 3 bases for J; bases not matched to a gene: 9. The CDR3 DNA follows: TGTGCCAGCACCCGGGGGGGTATTCAGACAGATACGCAGTATTTT. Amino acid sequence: CASTRGGIQTDTQYF.

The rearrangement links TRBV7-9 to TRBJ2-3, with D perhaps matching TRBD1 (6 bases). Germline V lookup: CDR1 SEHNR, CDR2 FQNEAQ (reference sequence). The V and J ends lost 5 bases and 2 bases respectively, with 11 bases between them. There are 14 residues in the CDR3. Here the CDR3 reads CASSQGSSTDTQYF. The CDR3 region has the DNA TGTGCCAGCAGCCAGGGGTCTTCCACAGATACGCAGTATTTT.

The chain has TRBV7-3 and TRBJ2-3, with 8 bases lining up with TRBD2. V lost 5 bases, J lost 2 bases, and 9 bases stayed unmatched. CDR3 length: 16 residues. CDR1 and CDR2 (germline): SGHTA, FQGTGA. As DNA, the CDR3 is TGTGCCAGCAGCCCCGGACTAGCCACCATCACAGATACGCAGTATTTT. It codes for CASSPGLATITDTQYF.

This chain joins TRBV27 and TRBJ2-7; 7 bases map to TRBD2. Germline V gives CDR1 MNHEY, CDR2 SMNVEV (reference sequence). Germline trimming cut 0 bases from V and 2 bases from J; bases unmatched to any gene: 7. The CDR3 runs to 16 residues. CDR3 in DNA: TGTGCCAGCAGTTTATCGCCCAGCGGGGTTACCTACGAGCAGTACTTC. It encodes CASSLSPSGVTYEQYF.

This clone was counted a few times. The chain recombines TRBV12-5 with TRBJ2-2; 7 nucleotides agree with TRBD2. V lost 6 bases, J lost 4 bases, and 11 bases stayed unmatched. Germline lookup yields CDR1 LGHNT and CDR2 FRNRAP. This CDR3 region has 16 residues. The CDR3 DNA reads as TGTGCTAGTGGGAAGGCTTGGGGGGGGTTCACCGGGGAGCTGTTTTTT. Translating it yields CASGKAWGGFTGELFF.

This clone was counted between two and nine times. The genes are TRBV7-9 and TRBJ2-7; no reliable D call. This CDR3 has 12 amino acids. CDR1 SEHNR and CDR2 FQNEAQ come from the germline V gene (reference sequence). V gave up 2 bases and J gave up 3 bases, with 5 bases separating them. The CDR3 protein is CASSLPYYEQYF. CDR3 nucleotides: TGTGCCAGCAGCTTACCCTACTACGAGCAGTACTTC.

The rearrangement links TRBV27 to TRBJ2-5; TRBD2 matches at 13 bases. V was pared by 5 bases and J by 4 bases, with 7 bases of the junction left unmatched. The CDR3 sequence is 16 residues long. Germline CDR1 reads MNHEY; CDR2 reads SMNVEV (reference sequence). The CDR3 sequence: CASSPGTSGTSETQYF. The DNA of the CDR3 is TGTGCCAGCAGTCCCGGGACTAGCGGGACCTCAGAGACCCAGTACTTC.

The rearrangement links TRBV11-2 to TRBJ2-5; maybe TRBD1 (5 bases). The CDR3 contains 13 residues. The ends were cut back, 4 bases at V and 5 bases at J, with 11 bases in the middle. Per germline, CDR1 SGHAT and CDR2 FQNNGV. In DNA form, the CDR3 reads TGTGCCAGCAGCTCCGTGGGGCGGGAGACCCAGTACTTC. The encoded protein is CASSSVGRETQYF.

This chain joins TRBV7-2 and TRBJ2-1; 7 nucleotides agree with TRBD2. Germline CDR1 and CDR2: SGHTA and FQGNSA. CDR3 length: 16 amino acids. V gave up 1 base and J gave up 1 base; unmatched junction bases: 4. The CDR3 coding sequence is TGTGCCAGCAGCTTAGACGTGGGGGGGTCCTACAATGAGCAGTTCTTC. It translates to CASSLDVGGSYNEQFF.

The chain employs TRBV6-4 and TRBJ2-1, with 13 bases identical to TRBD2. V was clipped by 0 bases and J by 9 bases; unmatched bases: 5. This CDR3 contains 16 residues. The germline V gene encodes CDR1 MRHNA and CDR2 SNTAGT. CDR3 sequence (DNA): TGTGCCAGCAGTGACTCGGCGGGACTAGCGGGATTTGAGCAGTTCTTC. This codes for CASSDSAGLAGFEQFF.

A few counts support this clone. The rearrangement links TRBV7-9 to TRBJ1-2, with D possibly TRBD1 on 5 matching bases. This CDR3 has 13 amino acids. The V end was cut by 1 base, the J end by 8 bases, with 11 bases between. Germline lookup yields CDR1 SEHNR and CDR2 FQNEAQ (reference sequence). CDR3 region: CASSLVVRVGYTF. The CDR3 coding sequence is TGTGCCAGCAGCTTAGTTGTCAGGGTCGGCTACACCTTC.

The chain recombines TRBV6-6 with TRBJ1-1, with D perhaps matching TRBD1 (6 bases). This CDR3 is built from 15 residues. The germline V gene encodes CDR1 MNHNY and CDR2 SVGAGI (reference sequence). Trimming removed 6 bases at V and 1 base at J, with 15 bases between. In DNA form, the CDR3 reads TGTGCCAGCAGAGCCGACAGGTATAGGAACACTGAAGCTTTCTTT. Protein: CASRADRYRNTEAFF.

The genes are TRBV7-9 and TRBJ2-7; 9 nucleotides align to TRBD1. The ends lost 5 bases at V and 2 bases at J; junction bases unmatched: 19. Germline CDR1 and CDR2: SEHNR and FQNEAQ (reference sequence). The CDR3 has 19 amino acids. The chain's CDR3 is CASSTRDRAPTGLPYEQYF. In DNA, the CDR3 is TGTGCCAGCAGCACCCGGGACAGGGCTCCAACGGGGCTCCCCTACGAGCAGTACTTC.

CDR3 protein: CASSQEGGEETQYF. The DNA of the CDR3 is TGCGCCAGCAGCCAGGAAGGGGGGGAGGAGACCCAGTACTTC. The chain uses TRBV4-3 and TRBJ2-5; D perhaps matches TRBD2 (7 bases). The CDR3 has 14 residues. V was pared by 3 bases and J by 5 bases, with 13 bases between. The germline V gene has CDR1 LGHNA and CDR2 YSLEER.

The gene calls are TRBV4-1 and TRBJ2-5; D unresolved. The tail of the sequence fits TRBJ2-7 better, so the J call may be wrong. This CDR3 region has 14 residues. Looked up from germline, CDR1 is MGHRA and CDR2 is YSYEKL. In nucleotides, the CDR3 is TGCGCCAGCAGCCAAAACGCTTACCTCTACGAGCAGTACTTC. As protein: CASSQNAYLYEQYF.

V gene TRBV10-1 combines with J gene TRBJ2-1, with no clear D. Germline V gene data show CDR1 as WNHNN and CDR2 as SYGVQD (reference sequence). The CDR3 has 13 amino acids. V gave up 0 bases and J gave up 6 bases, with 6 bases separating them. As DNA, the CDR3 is TGCGCCAGCAGTGAGTCGGCGGTCAATGAGCAGTTCTTC. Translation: CASSESAVNEQFF.

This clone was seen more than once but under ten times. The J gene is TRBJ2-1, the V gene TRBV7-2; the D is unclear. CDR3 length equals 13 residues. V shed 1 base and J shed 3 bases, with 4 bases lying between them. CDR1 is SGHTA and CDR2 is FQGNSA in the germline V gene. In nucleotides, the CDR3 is TGTGCCAGCAGCTTAGATCTCTACAATGAGCAGTTCTTC. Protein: CASSLDLYNEQFF.

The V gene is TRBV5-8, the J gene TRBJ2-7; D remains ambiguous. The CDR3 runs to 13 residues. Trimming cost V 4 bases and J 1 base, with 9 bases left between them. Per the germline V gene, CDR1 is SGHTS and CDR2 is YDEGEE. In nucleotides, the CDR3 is TGTGCCAGCAGCCAAACCACTTCCTACGAGCAGTACTTC. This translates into CASSQTTSYEQYF.